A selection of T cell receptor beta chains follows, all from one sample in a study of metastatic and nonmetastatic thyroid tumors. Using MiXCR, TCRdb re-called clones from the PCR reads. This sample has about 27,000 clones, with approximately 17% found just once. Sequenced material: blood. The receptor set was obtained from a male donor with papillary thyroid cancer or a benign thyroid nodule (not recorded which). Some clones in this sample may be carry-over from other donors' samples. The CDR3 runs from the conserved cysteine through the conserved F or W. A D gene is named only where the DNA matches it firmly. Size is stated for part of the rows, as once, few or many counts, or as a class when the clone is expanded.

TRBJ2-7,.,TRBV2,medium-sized,CASSPGTLTYEQYF,TGTGCCAGCAGTCCCGGGACTCTAACCTACGAGCAGTACTTC
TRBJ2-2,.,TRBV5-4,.,CASSFDQSGARGLFF,TGTGCCAGCAGCTTTGACCAGTCAGGGGCCAGGGGGCTGTTTTTT
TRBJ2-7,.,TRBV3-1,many,CASSQVVGKEQYF,TGTGCCAGCAGCCAAGTTGTGGGCAAGGAGCAGTACTTC
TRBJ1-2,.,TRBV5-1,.,CASSSGEGYTF,TGCGCCAGCAGCTCCGGGGAGGGCTACACCTTC
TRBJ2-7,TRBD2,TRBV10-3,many,CAITKSREDEQYF,TGTGCCATCACCAAGTCCCGGGAGGACGAGCAGTACTTC
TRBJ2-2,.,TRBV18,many,CASPSGTDQTGELFF,TGTGCCAGCCCATCCGGGACTGACCAAACCGGGGAGCTGTTTTTT
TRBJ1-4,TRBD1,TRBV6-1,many,CASRRTGALTNEKLFF,TGTGCCAGCAGGCGAACAGGGGCCCTAACTAATGAAAAACTGTTTTTT
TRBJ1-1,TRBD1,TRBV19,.,CDSTGTGALPTEDFF,TGTGACAGTACCGGGACAGGGGCCCTACCGACTGAAGATTTCTTT
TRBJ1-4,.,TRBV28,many,CASSFTDGLGKLFF,TGTGCCAGCAGTTTTACTGACGGACTCGGAAAACTGTTTTTT
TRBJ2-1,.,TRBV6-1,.,CASSEGSTPNQQFF,TGTGCCAGCAGTGAAGGTAGCACCCCCAATCAGCAGTTCTTT
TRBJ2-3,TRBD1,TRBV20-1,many,CSVVRTGVTDTQYF,TGCAGTGTAGTGAGGACAGGGGTGACAGATACGCAGTATTTT
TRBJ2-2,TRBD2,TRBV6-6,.,CASSYLWTSGSPGELFF,TGTGCCAGCAGTTACCTCTGGACTAGCGGGAGTCCCGGGGAGCTGTTTTTT
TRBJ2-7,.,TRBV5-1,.,CASSWSPTGEQYF,TGCGCCAGCAGTTGGTCCCCCACGGGGGAGCAGTACTTC
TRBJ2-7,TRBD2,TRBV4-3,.,CASSQDRSGRADEQYF,TGCGCCAGCAGCCAAGATCGAAGCGGGAGGGCGGACGAGCAGTACTTC
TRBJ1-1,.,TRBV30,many,CAWSVHQLMNTEAFF,TGTGCCTGGAGTGTACACCAGCTAATGAACACTGAAGCTTTCTTT
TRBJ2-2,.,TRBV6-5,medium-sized,CASSYRLDAGELFF,TGTGCCAGCAGTTACCGACTAGACGCCGGGGAGCTGTTTTTT
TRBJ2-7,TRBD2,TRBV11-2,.,CASSFGTSGSYEQYF,TGTGCCAGCAGCTTTGGGACTAGCGGATCCTACGAGCAGTACTTC